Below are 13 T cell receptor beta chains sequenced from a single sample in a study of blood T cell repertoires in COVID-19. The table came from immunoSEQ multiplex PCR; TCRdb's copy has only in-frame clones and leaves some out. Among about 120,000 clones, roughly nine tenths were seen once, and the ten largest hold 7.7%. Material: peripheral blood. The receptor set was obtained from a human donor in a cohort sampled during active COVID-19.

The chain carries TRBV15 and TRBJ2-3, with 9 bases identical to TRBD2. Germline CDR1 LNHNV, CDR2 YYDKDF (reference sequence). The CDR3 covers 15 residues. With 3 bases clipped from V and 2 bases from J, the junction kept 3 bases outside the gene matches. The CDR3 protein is CATSRKRGATDTQYF. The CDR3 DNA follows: TGTGCCACCAGCAGGAAGCGGGGGGCCACAGATACGCAGTATTTT. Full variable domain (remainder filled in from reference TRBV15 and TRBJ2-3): DAMVIQNPRYQVTQFGKPVTLSCSQTLNHNVMYWYQQKSSQAPKLLFHYYDKDFNNEADTPDNFQSRRPNTSFCFLDIRSPGLGDTAMYLCATSRKRGATDTQYFGPGTRLTVL.

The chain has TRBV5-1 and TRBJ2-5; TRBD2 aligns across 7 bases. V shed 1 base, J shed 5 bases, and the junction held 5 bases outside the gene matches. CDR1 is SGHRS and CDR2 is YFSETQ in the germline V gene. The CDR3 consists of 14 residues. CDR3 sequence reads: CASSLSGNRETQYF. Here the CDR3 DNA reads TGCGCCAGCAGCTTGAGCGGGAACCGGGAGACCCAGTACTTC.

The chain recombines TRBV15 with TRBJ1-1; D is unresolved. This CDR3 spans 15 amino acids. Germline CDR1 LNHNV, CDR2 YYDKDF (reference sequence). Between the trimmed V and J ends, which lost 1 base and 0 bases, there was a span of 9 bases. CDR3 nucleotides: TGTGCCACCAGCAGAGGGGGAGCGATGAACACTGAAGCTTTCTTT. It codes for CATSRGGAMNTEAFF.

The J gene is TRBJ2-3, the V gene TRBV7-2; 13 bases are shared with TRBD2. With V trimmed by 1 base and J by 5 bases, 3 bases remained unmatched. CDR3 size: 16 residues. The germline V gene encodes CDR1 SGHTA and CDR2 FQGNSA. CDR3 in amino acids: CASSLGLAGGVDTQYF. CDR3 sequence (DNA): TGTGCCAGCAGCTTAGGACTAGCGGGGGGTGTAGATACGCAGTATTTT.

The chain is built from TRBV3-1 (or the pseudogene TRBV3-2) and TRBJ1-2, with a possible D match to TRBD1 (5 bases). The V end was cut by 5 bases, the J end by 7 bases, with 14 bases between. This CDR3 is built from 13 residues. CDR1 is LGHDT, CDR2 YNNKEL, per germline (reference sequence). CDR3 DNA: TGTGCCAGCAGCGGGGGGTCCCTTGGTGGCTACACCTTC. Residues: CASSGGSLGGYTF.

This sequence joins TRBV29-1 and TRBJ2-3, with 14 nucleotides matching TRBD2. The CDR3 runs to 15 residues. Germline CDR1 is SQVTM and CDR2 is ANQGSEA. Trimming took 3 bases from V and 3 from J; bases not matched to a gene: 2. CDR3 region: CSVETSGRGTDTQYF. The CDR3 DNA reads TGCAGCGTTGAGACTAGCGGGAGGGGGACAGATACGCAGTATTTT.

In DNA, the CDR3 is TGTGCCAGCAGTGAAGCCCCCCAGGGCGTGGACGAGCAGTACTTC. Translating it yields CASSEAPQGVDEQYF. The V call is TRBV6-1, the J call TRBJ2-7, with D maybe TRBD1 (5 bases). Germline values: CDR1 MNHNS, CDR2 SASEGT. The CDR3 spans 15 residues. The ends were cut back, 0 bases at V and 5 bases at J, with 14 bases in the middle.

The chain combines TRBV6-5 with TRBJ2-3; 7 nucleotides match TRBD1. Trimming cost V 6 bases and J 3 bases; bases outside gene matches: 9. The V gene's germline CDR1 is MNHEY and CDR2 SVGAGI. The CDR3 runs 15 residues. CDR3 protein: CASRPGTARTDTQYF. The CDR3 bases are TGTGCCAGCAGGCCCGGGACAGCAAGGACAGATACGCAGTATTTT.

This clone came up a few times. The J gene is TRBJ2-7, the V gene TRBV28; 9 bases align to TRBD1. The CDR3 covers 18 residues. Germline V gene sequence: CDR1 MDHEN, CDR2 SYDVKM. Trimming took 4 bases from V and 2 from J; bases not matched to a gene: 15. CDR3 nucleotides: TGTGCCAGCAGTTCCCTACTGAGGGGACAGGGAACGGCCTACGAGCAGTACTTC. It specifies CASSSLLRGQGTAYEQYF.

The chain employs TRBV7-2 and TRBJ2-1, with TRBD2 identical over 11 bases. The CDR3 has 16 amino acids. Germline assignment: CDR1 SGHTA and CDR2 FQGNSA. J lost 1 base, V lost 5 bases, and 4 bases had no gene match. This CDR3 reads CASSLTSGVSYNEQFF. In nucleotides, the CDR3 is TGTGCCAGCAGCCTGACTAGCGGGGTATCCTACAATGAGCAGTTCTTC.

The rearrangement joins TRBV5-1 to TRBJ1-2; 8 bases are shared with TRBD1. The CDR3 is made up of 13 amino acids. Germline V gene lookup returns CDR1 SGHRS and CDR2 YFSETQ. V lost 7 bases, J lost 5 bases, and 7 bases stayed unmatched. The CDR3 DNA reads TGCGCCAGCGGTTTGACAGGGGCATATGGCTACACCTTC. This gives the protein CASGLTGAYGYTF.

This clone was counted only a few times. The CDR3 nucleotides read TGTGCCAGTAGAGGGGGGACAGTTAACACTGAAGCTTTCTTT. This encodes CASRGGTVNTEAFF. The chain couples TRBV19 to TRBJ1-1; 7 bases match TRBD1. In germline, CDR1 is LNHDA, CDR2 SQIVND (reference sequence). CDR3 length: 14 amino acids. V lost 6 bases and J lost 2; bases outside the gene matches: 6.

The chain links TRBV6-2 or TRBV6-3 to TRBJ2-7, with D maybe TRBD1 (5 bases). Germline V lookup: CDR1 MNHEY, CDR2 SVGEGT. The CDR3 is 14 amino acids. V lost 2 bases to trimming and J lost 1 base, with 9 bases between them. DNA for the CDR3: TGTGCCAGCAGTTACAGGGGTCTTTCCTACGAGCAGTACTTC. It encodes CASSYRGLSYEQYF.